The clone carrying this T cell receptor (beta chain) has only one observation. The sample originates from a study of technical replicates of blood from a handful of donors. Measured with immunoSEQ multiplex PCR; TCRdb has only the in-frame clones, and not every one. In the table there are approximately 81,000 clones, more than 90% of which are singletons. The CDR3 runs 16 residues. The V gene lost 5 bases and the J gene lost 0 bases, with 17 bases spanning the gap. Germline V gives CDR1 MNHEY, CDR2 SMNVEV (reference sequence). The receptor was derived from a human donor in good health. The specimen sequenced was T cells isolated from PBMCs. The chain links TRBV27 to TRBJ2-7; D might be TRBD1 (6 bases). The CDR3 DNA reads as TGTGCCAGCAGTCAATCCCGGGACACCTACTCCTACGAGCAGTACTTC. It is translated as CASSQSRDTYSYEQYF.